This T cell receptor (beta chain) appears in the sequencing data of a study of T cell repertoires in cytomegalovirus infection. Worth noting for this clonotype: Its cognate antigen is unknown.

CDR1 is MNHGY and CDR2 is SAAAGT in the germline V gene. This CDR3 spans 18 amino acids. The V and J ends lost 7 bases and 1 base respectively, with 25 bases between them. TCRdb itself ran the reads through MiXCR, one entry per CDR3 protein. The sample consists of approximately 1,000,000 distinct CDR3 sequences, about 33% of them appearing once. Sequences were derived from cultured CD8+ T cells from PBMCs, sampled from culture after CMV antigen stimulation. The clonotype was recovered from a human donor in good health (CMV status not recorded). Some clones in this sample may be carry-over from other donors' samples. The J gene is TRBJ1-1, the V gene TRBV6-8; D call uncertain. The CDR3 nucleotides read TGTGCCAGCACCGTTCTAGGGCCACTCGGAGCTACGAACACTGAAGCTTTCTTT. This translates into CASTVLGPLGATNTEAFF.